The rows below give T cell receptor beta chains drawn from one sample of a study of blood T cell repertoires in COVID-19. Generated by immunoSEQ multiplex PCR, the TCRdb table keeps only in-frame clones and is missing some. The sample carries a few hundred thousand clones, over 75% recorded once. The sequencing input was PBMCs or T cells enriched from blood (not recorded which). These receptors were taken from a man between 18 and 35 years old who had recovered from COVID-19. The CDR3 runs from the conserved cysteine through the conserved F or W. D genes are given only for firm matches.

cdr3_aa | cdr3_nt | v_call | d_call | j_call
CASSPYQRGAYNEQFF | TGTGCCAGCAGCCCTTACCAGCGGGGGGCGTACAATGAGCAGTTCTTC | TRBV7-2 | TRBD2 | TRBJ2-1
CASSEVAGPGYTF | TGTGCCAGCAGCGAGGTAGCGGGGCCGGGCTACACCTTC | TRBV13 | - | TRBJ1-2
CASSQGTGGIGELFF | TGTGCCAGCAGCCAAGGGACAGGCGGTATCGGGGAGCTGTTTTTT | TRBV7-9 | TRBD1 | TRBJ2-2
CASSSGLSTDTQYF | TGTGCCAGCAGCTCGGGACTTAGCACAGATACGCAGTATTTT | TRBV5-6 | - | TRBJ2-3
CASSSNGASSYNEQFF | TGTGCCAGCAGCTCGAATGGGGCCAGCTCCTACAATGAGCAGTTCTTC | TRBV7-3 | - | TRBJ2-1
CASRSTGELFF | TGTGCCAGCAGGAGTACCGGGGAGCTGTTTTTT | TRBV12-3/TRBV12-4 | - | TRBJ2-2
CASSSVGTGWGYGYTF | TGTGCCAGCAGCTCGGTGGGGACAGGGTGGGGCTATGGCTACACCTTC | TRBV5-4 | TRBD1 | TRBJ1-2
CSVEVAGEGTEAFF | TGCAGCGTTGAAGTCGCAGGGGAGGGCACTGAAGCTTTCTTT | TRBV29-1 | - | TRBJ1-1
CASSQDLAANTGELFF | TGCGCCAGCAGCCAAGATCTAGCGGCGAACACCGGGGAGCTGTTTTTT | TRBV4-1 | TRBD2 | TRBJ2-2
CASSATLDRPYGYTF | TGTGCCAGCAGCGCAACCCTGGACAGGCCCTATGGCTACACCTTC | TRBV9 | TRBD1 | TRBJ1-2
CASRDRYNSPLHF | TGTGCCAGTAGGGACAGGTATAATTCACCCCTCCACTTT | TRBV19 | TRBD1 | TRBJ1-6
CASRPTAGTQNTEAFF | TGTGCCAGTAGACCCACTGCGGGGACGCAAAACACTGAAGCTTTCTTT | TRBV19 | - | TRBJ1-1